The sequence of this T cell receptor beta chain was determined in a study of cytomegalovirus exposure and HLA in healthy donors. Findings and caveats of the study: TCR beta chains numbering under 200 were designated cytomegalovirus-associated. First-cohort TCR clusters were later found to tend to co-occur in the 90 to 150 validation repertoires.

The table lists this clone with a count of one. Its antigen is not identified. Trimming removed 5 bases from V and 1 base from J, with 11 bases in between. The CDR3 sequence is 14 residues long. Germline CDR1 PRHDT, CDR2 FYEKMQ (reference sequence). Clones were read by immunoSEQ multiplex PCR, and TCRdb kept only the in-frame ones, dropping some. The sample contains around 200,000 clones, 65% to 85% of which appear only once. The source material was PBMCs. The rearrangement links TRBV13 to TRBJ2-5, with a possible D match to TRBD1 (5 bases). This receptor was taken from a woman younger than 35 in good health and CMV-seropositive. The CDR3 region has the DNA TGTGCCAGCAGCCCAGGGCCAGGCCAAGAGACCCAGTACTTC. Its protein product is CASSPGPGQETQYF. The full variable domain, in which reference TRBV13 and TRBJ2-5 provide the parts outside the CDR3, is AAGVIQSPRHLIKEKRETATLKCYPIPRHDTVYWYQQGPGQDPQFLISFYEKMQSDKGSIPDRFSAQQFSDYHSELNMSSLELGDSALYFCASSPGPGQETQYFGPGTRLLVL.